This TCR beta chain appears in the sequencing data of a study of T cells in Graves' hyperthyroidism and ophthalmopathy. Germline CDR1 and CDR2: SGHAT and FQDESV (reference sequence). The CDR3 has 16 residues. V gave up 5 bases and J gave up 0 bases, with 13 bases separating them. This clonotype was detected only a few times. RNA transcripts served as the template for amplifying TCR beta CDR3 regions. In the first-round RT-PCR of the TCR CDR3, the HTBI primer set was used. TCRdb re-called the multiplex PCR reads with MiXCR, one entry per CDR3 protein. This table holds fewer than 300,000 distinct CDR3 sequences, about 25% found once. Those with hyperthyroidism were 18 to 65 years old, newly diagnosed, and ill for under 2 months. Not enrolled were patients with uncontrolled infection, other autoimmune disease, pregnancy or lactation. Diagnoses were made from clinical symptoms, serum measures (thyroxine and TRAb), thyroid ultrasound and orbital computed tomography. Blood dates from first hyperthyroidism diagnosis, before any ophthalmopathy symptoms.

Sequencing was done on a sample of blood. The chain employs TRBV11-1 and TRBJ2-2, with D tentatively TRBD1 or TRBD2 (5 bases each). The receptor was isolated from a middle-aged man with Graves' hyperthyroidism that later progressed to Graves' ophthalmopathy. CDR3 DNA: TGTGCCAGCAGCCCCCGGGGCAGCGCGAACACCGGGGAGCTGTTTTTT. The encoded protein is CASSPRGSANTGELFF.